This record covers a single TCR beta chain. Antigen unknown. Trimming pared 2 bases from V and 2 bases from J, leaving 13 bases between. The V gene's germline CDR1 is MNHEY and CDR2 SMNVEV (reference sequence). There are 15 residues in the CDR3. The data were obtained in a study of identical twins. Overall study results and limits: Fewer insertions marked abundant cord blood beta clonotypes; young adult naive trended weakly, memory not at all.

Each CDR3 protein is one row after TCRdb ran MiXCR on the 5' RACE reads. Counted here are 1.5 million to 2 million distinct CDR3 sequences, around a third occurring once; the ten biggest clones make up approximately 0.25%. This TCR was recovered from a newborn girl in good health. This rearrangement joins TRBV27 to TRBJ2-7; D gene uncertain. The sequenced sample was cord blood. CDR3 amino acids: CASSLVASPTYEQYF. Here the CDR3 DNA reads TGTGCCAGCAGTTTAGTCGCTAGTCCGACCTACGAGCAGTACTTC.